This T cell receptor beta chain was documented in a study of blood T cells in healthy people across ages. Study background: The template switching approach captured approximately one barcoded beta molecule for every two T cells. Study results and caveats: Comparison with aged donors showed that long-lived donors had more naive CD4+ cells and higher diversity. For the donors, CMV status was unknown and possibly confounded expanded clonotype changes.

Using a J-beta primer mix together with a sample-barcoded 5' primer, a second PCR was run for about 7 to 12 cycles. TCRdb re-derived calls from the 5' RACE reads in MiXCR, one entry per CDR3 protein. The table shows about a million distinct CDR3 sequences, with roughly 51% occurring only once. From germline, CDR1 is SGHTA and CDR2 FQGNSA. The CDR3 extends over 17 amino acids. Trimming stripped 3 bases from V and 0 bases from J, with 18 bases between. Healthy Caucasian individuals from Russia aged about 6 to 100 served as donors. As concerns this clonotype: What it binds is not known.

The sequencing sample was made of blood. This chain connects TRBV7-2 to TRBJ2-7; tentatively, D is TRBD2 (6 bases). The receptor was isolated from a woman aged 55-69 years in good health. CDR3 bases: TGTGCCAGCAGCTTTGCGCCGGGAGCCCGAAGCTCCTACGAGCAGTACTTC. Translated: CASSFAPGARSSYEQYF.